The text below deals with one T cell receptor beta chain. The data originate from a study of cytomegalovirus exposure and HLA in healthy donors. In nominal health when sampled, donors likely had unrecorded immune exposures nonetheless. 60 Vbeta and 13 Jbeta primers were used in PCR. Assay: immunoSEQ multiplex PCR; the TCRdb copy retains only in-frame clones and omits some. The sample consists of about 280,000 clones, roughly 90% of them appearing once. Trimming removed 3 bases at V and 7 bases at J, with 13 bases between. This CDR3 is 14 amino acids long. Germline lookup yields CDR1 SGHTA and CDR2 FQGTGA.

The sequenced material came from PBMCs. The gene calls are TRBV7-3 and TRBJ2-1; a weak D match, TRBD2 (6 bases). The clonotype originates from a woman aged 18-30 years in good health and CMV-seronegative. CDR3 in amino acids: CASSFGTGENEQFF. The CDR3 DNA follows: TGTGCCAGCAGCTTTGGGACGGGGGAGAATGAGCAGTTCTTC.